This T cell receptor beta chain came from a study of T cell changes during pregnancy in multiple sclerosis. This clone appeared a few times. Profiled with immunoSEQ multiplex PCR; TCRdb holds only in-frame clones, not every one. The sample lists fewer than 55,000 clones; about nine tenths were seen once. The length of the CDR3 is 17 residues. Germline values: CDR1 SGHVS, CDR2 FQNEAQ. V was cut by 1 base and J by 8 bases, with 24 bases left in between. The source is a female donor with multiple sclerosis, enrolled in a pregnancy study. The sequenced sample was CD4+ T cells from peripheral blood mononuclear cells, obtained in the third trimester of pregnancy. This chain uses TRBV7-8 with TRBJ2-7; a weak D match, TRBD1 (6 bases). The CDR3 bases are TGTGCCAGCAGCTTAGGAGGACCCCCGACGGGTCAGGGGAAGCAGTACTTC. Translation gives CASSLGGPPTGQGKQYF.